The sample holds many counts of the clone carrying this T cell receptor beta chain. Germline CDR1 is WSHSY and CDR2 is SAAADI. There are 15 residues in the CDR3. J gave up 4 bases and V 0 bases, and 2 bases lay outside the gene matches. The data originate from a study of blood T cell repertoires in COVID-19. Study as a whole: The cDNA or gDNA used as material had been derived from T cells, B-cell-depleted T cells, or PBMCs.

The data were produced by immunoSEQ multiplex PCR, yet TCRdb's version contains in-frame clones alone and is incomplete. The profile shows 240,000 or so clones, 75% to 90% of them singletons. Individuals aged about 18 to 89 years were recruited from 24 US areas. The TCR sequence derives from a woman aged 35 to 49 with acute COVID-19. Sequencing used PBMCs or T cells enriched from blood (not recorded which). This chain uses TRBV10-2 with TRBJ2-5; 10 positions agree with TRBD1. This chain's CDR3 is CASSESGQGVETQYF. CDR3 nucleotide sequence: TGCGCCAGCAGTGAGTCCGGACAGGGGGTAGAGACCCAGTACTTC.